This T cell receptor beta chain was captured by sequencing in a study of identical twins. Whole-study findings and limits: Carriage of fewer insertions was seen in abundant cord blood beta clonotypes, whereas memory repertoires showed none. The analysis was cross-sectional rather than longitudinal within donors.

This clonotype has a handful of counts. Antigen unknown. Each CDR3 protein is one row after TCRdb ran MiXCR on the 5' RACE reads. Among 1.5 million to 2 million distinct CDR3 sequences listed, under 35% were seen once. The sequenced material came from cord blood. The TCR originated in a newborn girl in good health.

The CDR3 is CAISESLAGRETQYF. CDR3 sequence (DNA): TGTGCCATCAGTGAGTCGCTAGCGGGAAGAGAGACCCAGTACTTC. The chain carries TRBV10-3 and TRBJ2-5; 9 nucleotides match TRBD2. V lost 0 bases, J lost 4 bases, and 3 bases stayed unmatched. This CDR3 contains 15 residues. Germline CDR1 and CDR2: ENHRY and SYGVKD.